The rows below give T cell receptor beta chains drawn from one sample of a study of regulatory T cells in long-lasting Graves disease. In TCRdb, the multiplex PCR reads were re-called with MiXCR into one record per CDR3 protein. The sample consists of about 440,000 distinct CDR3 sequences, 15% of them appearing once. These data were likewise used in another study, on T cells in Graves' hyperthyroidism and ophthalmopathy.

Sequences were derived from peripheral blood mononuclear cells (PBMCs), sampled at new diagnosis, from a patient treated with antithyroid drugs. The receptors shown here come from a woman under 40 with Graves disease. Each CDR3 is given without its conserved first and last residue. The D gene is left open where the match is weak.

D gene: TRBD1
J gene: TRBJ1-6
V gene: TRBV20-1
CDR3 protein: SARFPTGGSPLH

D gene: NA
J gene: TRBJ2-1
V gene: TRBV6-2/TRBV6-3
CDR3 protein: ASSYSFFSYNEQF

D gene: TRBD2
J gene: TRBJ2-1
V gene: TRBV20-1
CDR3 protein: SALRGGINEQF

D gene: NA
J gene: TRBJ2-7
V gene: TRBV5-1
CDR3 protein: ASSVGAGEQY

D gene: NA
J gene: TRBJ1-1
V gene: TRBV12-3/TRBV12-4
CDR3 protein: ASILGHQNTEAF

D gene: NA
J gene: TRBJ2-1
V gene: TRBV29-1
CDR3 protein: SVDKGQLFNEQF

D gene: NA
J gene: TRBJ2-7
V gene: TRBV4-2
CDR3 protein: ASSLNRDSVYEQY

D gene: NA
J gene: TRBJ2-3
V gene: TRBV6-1
CDR3 protein: ASSEPCRARGTDTQY

D gene: TRBD2
J gene: TRBJ2-1
V gene: TRBV25-1
CDR3 protein: ASTESGRADNEQF

D gene: NA
J gene: TRBJ1-1
V gene: TRBV19
CDR3 protein: ASSIDLGGGRRAF

D gene: NA
J gene: TRBJ1-2
V gene: TRBV12-3/TRBV12-4
CDR3 protein: ASSMDTIYGYT

D gene: NA
J gene: TRBJ1-2
V gene: TRBV6-5
CDR3 protein: ASSYQDTYGYT

D gene: NA
J gene: TRBJ2-1
V gene: TRBV7-2
CDR3 protein: ASSDYRDTQF

D gene: TRBD2
J gene: TRBJ2-7
V gene: TRBV20-1
CDR3 protein: SARDYSYEQY

D gene: TRBD1
J gene: TRBJ1-2
V gene: TRBV20-1
CDR3 protein: SALRTGDSSYGYT

D gene: NA
J gene: TRBJ1-4
V gene: TRBV10-2
CDR3 protein: ASSVTANEKLF

D gene: TRBD1
J gene: TRBJ2-2
V gene: TRBV15
CDR3 protein: ATSREPLTGVPTGELF

D gene: TRBD1
J gene: TRBJ2-5
V gene: TRBV20-1
CDR3 protein: STRTGASRETQY

D gene: NA
J gene: TRBJ1-6
V gene: TRBV20-1
CDR3 protein: SARAGFNSPLH

D gene: NA
J gene: TRBJ2-1
V gene: TRBV2
CDR3 protein: ASSVGGGAYNEQF

D gene: NA
J gene: TRBJ1-1
V gene: TRBV20-1
CDR3 protein: SALYRVFSPNTEAF

D gene: TRBD2
J gene: TRBJ2-1
V gene: TRBV20-1
CDR3 protein: SAALAGGNYNEQF

D gene: NA
J gene: TRBJ2-1
V gene: TRBV28
CDR3 protein: ASSFFSWSSYNEQF

D gene: NA
J gene: TRBJ2-5
V gene: TRBV20-1
CDR3 protein: SARLPTLQETQY

D gene: NA
J gene: TRBJ1-1
V gene: TRBV15
CDR3 protein: ATSREPNRNTEAF

D gene: TRBD1
J gene: TRBJ2-1
V gene: TRBV10-3
CDR3 protein: AIGETGGYNEQF

D gene: NA
J gene: TRBJ2-1
V gene: TRBV19
CDR3 protein: ASSIRGAYNEQF

D gene: NA
J gene: TRBJ1-5
V gene: TRBV24-1
CDR3 protein: ATSGADNQPQH

D gene: TRBD1
J gene: TRBJ1-1
V gene: TRBV6-1
CDR3 protein: ASIRQGAITEAF

D gene: NA
J gene: TRBJ2-7
V gene: TRBV12-3/TRBV12-4
CDR3 protein: ASSMGRTYEQY

D gene: TRBD1
J gene: NA
V gene: TRBV24-1
CDR3 protein: ATSDLRDSLYEQY

D gene: NA
J gene: TRBJ2-5
V gene: TRBV4-1
CDR3 protein: ASSQVGGGSQETQY

D gene: NA
J gene: TRBJ1-4
V gene: TRBV5-6
CDR3 protein: ASSLGDPGEKLF

D gene: TRBD1
J gene: TRBJ1-1
V gene: TRBV18
CDR3 protein: ASSVVTGSNTEAF

D gene: NA
J gene: TRBJ2-7
V gene: TRBV19
CDR3 protein: ASSMVLSYEQY

D gene: NA
J gene: TRBJ1-1
V gene: TRBV29-1
CDR3 protein: SVYGPNTEAF

D gene: NA
J gene: TRBJ1-1
V gene: TRBV13
CDR3 protein: ASSPWPADTEAF

D gene: TRBD2
J gene: TRBJ2-3
V gene: TRBV5-1
CDR3 protein: ASKLAASTDTQY

D gene: NA
J gene: TRBJ2-1
V gene: TRBV27
CDR3 protein: ASGIWNEQF

D gene: TRBD2
J gene: TRBJ2-7
V gene: TRBV20-1
CDR3 protein: SARDLAGVTYEQY

D gene: NA
J gene: TRBJ1-5
V gene: TRBV24-1
CDR3 protein: ATSGQASNQPQH